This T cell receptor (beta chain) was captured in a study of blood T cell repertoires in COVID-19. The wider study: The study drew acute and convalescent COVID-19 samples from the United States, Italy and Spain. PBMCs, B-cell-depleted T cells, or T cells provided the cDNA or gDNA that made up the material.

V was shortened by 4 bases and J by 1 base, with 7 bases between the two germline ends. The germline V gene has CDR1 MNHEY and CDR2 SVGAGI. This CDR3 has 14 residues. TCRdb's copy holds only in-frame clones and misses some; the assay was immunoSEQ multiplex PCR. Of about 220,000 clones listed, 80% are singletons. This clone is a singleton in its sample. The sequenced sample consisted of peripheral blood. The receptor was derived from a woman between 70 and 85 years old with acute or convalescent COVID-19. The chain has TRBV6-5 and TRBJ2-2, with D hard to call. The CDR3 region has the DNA TGTGCCAGCAGTTTAGAACGGAACACCGGGGAGCTGTTTTTT. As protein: CASSLERNTGELFF.